This paragraph reports one TCR beta chain. A single count supports this clone. Which antigen it targets is not known. No much larger clonotype is one base removed from it; base qualities were not supplied. These data come from a study of OX40 agonist ivuxolimab in advanced cancers. For context, the study as a whole: Ivuxolimab, which targeted the costimulatory receptor OX40 (CD134), was an agonistic, fully human IgG2 monoclonal antibody. Of the 50 to 55 patients in dose escalation, about 19 had hepatocellular carcinoma, approximately 15 had melanoma, 9 had renal cell carcinoma and 9 had head and neck cancer. The purpose of peripheral TCRbeta sequencing was to test whether ivuxolimab changed TCR sequence diversity and led to clonal T-cell expansion. Prior anti-PD-1, anti-PD-L1 or anti-CTLA-4 therapy was permitted, and checkpoint inhibitors had been received by roughly 42% of dose-escalation patients. The paper describes the monotherapy dose-escalation part (N ≈ 52 patients) of the phase I trial of ivuxolimab. A male proportion of 75% to 85% and a mean age of approximately 61 years, ranging from 23 to 79, were recorded for the dose-escalation cohort. Intravenous ivuxolimab was administered to patients every 2 weeks at six dose levels: 0.01, 0.1, 0.3, 1.5, 3 and 10 mg/kg. Partial responses occurred in three dose-escalation patients, of whom one had hepatocellular carcinoma and two had cutaneous melanoma.

Patients with a history of autoimmune disease or receiving systemic immunosuppression were excluded from the trial. Peripheral blood for TCR sequencing was collected from all dose cohorts at baseline, on cycle 4 day 1, and on cycle 7 day 1. Samples came from an open-label, multicenter, first-in-human phase I dose-escalation trial of ivuxolimab. Adults with locally advanced or metastatic head and neck squamous cell, hepatocellular, melanoma or renal cell carcinoma were enrolled in the trial. Before TCR sequencing, CD4+ T cells and CD8+ T cells were sorted from peripheral blood as separate populations. The research as a whole found: Low levels of normalized T-cell clonal expansion were also seen in some patients who did not respond. In the 0.1-3.0 mg/kg groups, partial responders had among the lowest normalized peripheral clonal expansion, particularly in CD8+ T cells. At doses of 0.1 to 3.0 mg/kg, clonal expansion of both CD4+ and CD8+ blood T cells was observed from baseline to week 6. After ivuxolimab, more expanded clones were found on average in CD8+ T cells than in CD4+ T cells. Which antigens the clonally expanded peripheral T cells were specific for was not determined.

Genomic DNA was extracted from sorted cells for sequencing of the TCRbeta CDR3 region. The immunoSEQ Assay was used to sequence the TCRbeta CDR3 regions. In TCRdb, the immuneACCESS table is reduced to in-frame sequences with V and J assigned. These tables do not hold every clone; where another copy was compared, an unresolved V gene accounts for under half, and the others remain unexplained. This sample holds over 50,000 clones; nearly 90% were observed only once. The ten largest make up approximately 5.4% of the sample. CDR1 is given as SEHNR and CDR2 as FQNEAQ, both from the germline V gene (reference sequence). The germline V end is reduced by 5 bases and the J end by 7 bases; junction bases left unmatched: 3. CDR3 length: 13 amino acids, cysteine to phenylalanine. Only CDR3 DNA is held: 39 bases, read in frame from base 1.

This sequence uses TRBV7-9 and TRBJ1-1, and TRBD1 matches 11 of the central bases. The input for sequencing was CD4+ or CD8+ T cells sorted from blood, taken in a trial of the OX40 agonist ivuxolimab. This clonotype was obtained from an adult with an advanced solid tumor such as melanoma, head and neck, liver or kidney cancer. The DNA sequence is as follows: TGTGCCAGCAGCCGGGGACAGGGGGTTGAAGCTTTCTTT. Its translation reads: CASSRGQGVEAFF.